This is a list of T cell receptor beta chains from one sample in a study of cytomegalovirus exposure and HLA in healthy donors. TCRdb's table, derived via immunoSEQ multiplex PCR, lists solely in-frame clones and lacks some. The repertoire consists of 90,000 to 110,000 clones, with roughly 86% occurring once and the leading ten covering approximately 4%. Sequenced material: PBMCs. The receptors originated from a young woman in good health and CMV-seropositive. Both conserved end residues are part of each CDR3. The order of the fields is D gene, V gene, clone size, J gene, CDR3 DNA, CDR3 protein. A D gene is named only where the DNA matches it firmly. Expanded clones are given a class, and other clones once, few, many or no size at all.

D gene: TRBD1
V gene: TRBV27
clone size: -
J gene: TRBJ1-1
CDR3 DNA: TGTGCCAGCAGCCCAGGGGGAGCTGAAGCTTTCTTT
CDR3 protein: CASSPGGAEAFF

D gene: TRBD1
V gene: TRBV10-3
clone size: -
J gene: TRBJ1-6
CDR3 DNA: TGTGCCATCAGTGGAGGGGGACAGTTCAATTCACCCCTCCACTTT
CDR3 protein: CAISGGGQFNSPLHF

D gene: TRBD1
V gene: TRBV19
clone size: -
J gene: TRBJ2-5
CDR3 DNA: TGTGCCAGCTCCTCGGCAGGGGGATCAGAGACCCAGTACTTC
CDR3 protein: CASSSAGGSETQYF

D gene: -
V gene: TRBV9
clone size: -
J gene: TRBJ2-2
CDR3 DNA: TGTGCCAGCAGCGTAGTAAGTCCTAGCGCACTGAACACCGGGGAGCTGTTTTTT
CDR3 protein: CASSVVSPSALNTGELFF

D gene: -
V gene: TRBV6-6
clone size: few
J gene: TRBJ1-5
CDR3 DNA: TGTGCCAGCAGTTACTCTTCAGGGGTTGGTCAGCCCCAGCATTTT
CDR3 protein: CASSYSSGVGQPQHF

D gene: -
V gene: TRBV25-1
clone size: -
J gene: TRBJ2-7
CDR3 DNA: TGTGCCAGCAGTGAAAAGGTGTCAGGGGTGGCCAAGCAGTACTTC
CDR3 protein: CASSEKVSGVAKQYF

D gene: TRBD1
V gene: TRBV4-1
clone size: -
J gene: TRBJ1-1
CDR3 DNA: TGCGCCAGCAGCCAAGGAAGGGGGCTGAACACTGAAGCTTTCTTT
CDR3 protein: CASSQGRGLNTEAFF

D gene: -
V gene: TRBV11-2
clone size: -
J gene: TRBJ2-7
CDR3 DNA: TGTGCCAGCAGCTATGGAGCAATGGCCTACGAGCAGTACTTC
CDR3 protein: CASSYGAMAYEQYF

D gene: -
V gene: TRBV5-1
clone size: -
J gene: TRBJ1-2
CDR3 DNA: TGCGCCAGCAGCTTAAATGGGAGGGGCAACTATGGCTACACCTTC
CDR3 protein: CASSLNGRGNYGYTF

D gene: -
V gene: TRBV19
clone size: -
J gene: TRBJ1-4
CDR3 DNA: TGTGCCAGTAGTATTGGTGGTCCCCTTAGGGGGAAACTGTTTTTT
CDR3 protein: CASSIGGPLRGKLFF

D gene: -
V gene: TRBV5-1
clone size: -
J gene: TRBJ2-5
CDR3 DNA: TGCGCCAGCAGCGCTCTAAAGACCCAGTACTTC
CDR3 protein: CASSALKTQYF

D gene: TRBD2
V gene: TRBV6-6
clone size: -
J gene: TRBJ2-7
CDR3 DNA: TGTGCCAGCAAGACGGGAGGGGGCTACGAGCAGTACTTC
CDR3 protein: CASKTGGGYEQYF

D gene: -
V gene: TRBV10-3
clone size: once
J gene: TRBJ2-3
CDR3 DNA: TGTGCCATCAGGGGCCTGGGGGGTAGCACAGATACGCAGTATTTT
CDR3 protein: CAIRGLGGSTDTQYF

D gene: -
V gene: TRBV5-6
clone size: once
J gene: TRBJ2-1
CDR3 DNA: TGTGCCAGCAGCTTCCCACAGGGAGACTACAATGAGCAGTTCTTC
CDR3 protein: CASSFPQGDYNEQFF

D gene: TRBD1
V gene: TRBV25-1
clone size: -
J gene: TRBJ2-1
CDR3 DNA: TGTGCCAGCAGTGAAAGAGGTCTGACAGGGGGGGATGAGCAGTTCTTC
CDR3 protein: CASSERGLTGGDEQFF

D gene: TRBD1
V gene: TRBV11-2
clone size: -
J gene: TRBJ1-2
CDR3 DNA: TGTGCCAGCAGCCCCTCGACAGGGTGGGGCTACACCTTC
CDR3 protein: CASSPSTGWGYTF

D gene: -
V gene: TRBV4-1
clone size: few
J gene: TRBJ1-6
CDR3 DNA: TGCGCCAGCAGCCAAGACGCGGCGCGTAATTCACCCCTCCACTTT
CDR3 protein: CASSQDAARNSPLHF

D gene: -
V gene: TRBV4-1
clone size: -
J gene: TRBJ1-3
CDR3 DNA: TGCGCCAGCAGCCAACAGCAGGGGATAGGAAACACCATATATTTT
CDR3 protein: CASSQQQGIGNTIYF

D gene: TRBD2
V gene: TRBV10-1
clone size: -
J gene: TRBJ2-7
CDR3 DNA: TGCGCCAGCAGTCCGGGACTAGCGGGTTCCGAGCAGTACTTC
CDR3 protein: CASSPGLAGSEQYF

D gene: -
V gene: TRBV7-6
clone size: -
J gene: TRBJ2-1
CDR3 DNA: TGTGCCAGCAGCTTAAACGAGGGCCGGCACAATGAGCAGTTCTTC
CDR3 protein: CASSLNEGRHNEQFF

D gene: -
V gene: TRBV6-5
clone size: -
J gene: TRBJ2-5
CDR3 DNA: TGTGCCAGCAGAATCCAACCTGGGGCCGGAGAGACCCAGTACTTC
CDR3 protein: CASRIQPGAGETQYF

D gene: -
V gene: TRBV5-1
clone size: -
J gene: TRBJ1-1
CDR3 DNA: TGCGCCAGCAGCTTGGCCCCGTGGGGCGAGAACACTGAAGCTTTCTTT
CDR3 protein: CASSLAPWGENTEAFF

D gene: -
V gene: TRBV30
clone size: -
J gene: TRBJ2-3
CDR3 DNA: TGTGCCTGGAGTTTAGGGGCGGTCCCCCCAGATACGCAGTATTTT
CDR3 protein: CAWSLGAVPPDTQYF

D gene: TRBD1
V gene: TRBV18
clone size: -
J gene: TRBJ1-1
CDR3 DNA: TGTGCCAGCTCACCACAGGGGGCGGTAACTGAAGCTTTCTTT
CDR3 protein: CASSPQGAVTEAFF

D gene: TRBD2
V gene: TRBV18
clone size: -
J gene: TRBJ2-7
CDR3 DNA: TGTGCCAGCTCACCAGTTGGGCTTCTAGCGGGGGCATACGAGCAGTACTTC
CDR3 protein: CASSPVGLLAGAYEQYF

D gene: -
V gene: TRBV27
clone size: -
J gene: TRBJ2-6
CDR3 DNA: TGTGCCAGCAGTTTCGGGACTGGGGCCAACGTCCTGACTTTC
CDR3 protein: CASSFGTGANVLTF

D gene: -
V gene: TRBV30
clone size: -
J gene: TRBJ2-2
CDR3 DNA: TGTGCCTGGAGTGACTTGGCCGGGGAGCTGTTTTTT
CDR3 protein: CAWSDLAGELFF

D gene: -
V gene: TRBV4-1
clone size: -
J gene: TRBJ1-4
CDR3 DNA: TGCGCCAGCAGCCAGCCCATGGGGAGAAAACTGTTTTTT
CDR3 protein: CASSQPMGRKLFF

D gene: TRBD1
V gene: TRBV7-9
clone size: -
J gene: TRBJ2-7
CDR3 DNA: TGTGCCAGCAGCTCCCAGACAGGGGTCGACGAGCAGTACTTC
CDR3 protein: CASSSQTGVDEQYF

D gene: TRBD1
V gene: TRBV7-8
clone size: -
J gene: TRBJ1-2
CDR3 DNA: TGTGCCAGCAGCGGCCGGACAGGGCAGGACTCTGGCTACACCTTC
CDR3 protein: CASSGRTGQDSGYTF

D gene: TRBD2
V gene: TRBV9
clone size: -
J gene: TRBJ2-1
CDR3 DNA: TGTGCCAGCAGCGCAGTCGGGACTAGCGGGAGTCTGTATGAGCAGTTCTTC
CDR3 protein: CASSAVGTSGSLYEQFF

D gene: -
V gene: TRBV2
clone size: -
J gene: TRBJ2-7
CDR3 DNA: TGTGCCAGCAGTGAGGCGGGTACACAGGGCTACGAGCAGTACTTC
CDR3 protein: CASSEAGTQGYEQYF